One sample yielded the 2 T cell receptor beta chains listed below, sequenced in a study of regulatory T cells in long-lasting Graves disease (dated by TCRdb to about 2021). The time point label for this specimen denotes: persistent/refractory GD, antithyroid drugs over 5 years with positive TRAb. RNA was extracted from PBMCs in TRIzol for both TCR sequencing and RNA sequencing. The receptor library was made with multiplex PCR. Sequenced using an Illumina HiSeq 4000. TCR beta libraries were built with iRepertoire HTBI primers and Arm-PCR amplification of CDR3 regions. The public reads were run again by TCRdb, first through fastp at Q25 and then through MiXCR, and only productive beta chains were kept. Identical CDR3 protein sequences are pooled into one entry, listed with their most common genes and DNA. Present in this sample are about 660,000 distinct CDR3 sequences, approximately 29% of which were seen just once. The ten largest account for 42% of the sample.

Material: peripheral blood mononuclear cells (PBMCs), obtained when the disease was refractory, from a patient treated with antithyroid drugs. The source of these receptors is a female donor with Graves disease.

This chain links TRBV5-1 with TRBJ2-7; D is unclear. From germline, CDR1 is SGHRS and CDR2 YFSETQ. V lost 7 bases and J lost 0, with 14 bases in between. The CDR3 is 14 amino acids. The CDR3 region has the DNA TGCGCCAGCTCCGGACCGGCGACCTCCTACGAGCAGTACTTC. Translating it yields CASSGPATSYEQYF.

This clonotype was counted ten times or more. V is TRBV12-5 and J is TRBJ2-7, with D hard to call. The germline V and J ends were trimmed by 1 base and 4 bases, with 5 bases remaining between them. The CDR3 has 12 residues. CDR1 and CDR2 from the germline V gene are LGHNT and FRNRAP. The DNA of the CDR3 is TGTGCTAGTGGTTTGGGCAATTACGAGCAGTACTTC. As protein: CASGLGNYEQYF. Using reference TRBV12-5 and TRBJ2-7 for the parts outside the CDR3, the full variable domain is DARVTQTPRHKVTEMGQEVTMRCQPILGHNTVFWYRQTMMQGLELLAYFRNRAPLDDSGMPKDRFSAEMPDATLATLKIQPSEPRDSAVYFCASGLGNYEQYFGPGTRLTVT.